The clone carrying this T cell receptor beta chain was detected many times. Its antigen remains unidentified. This record comes from a study of T cell repertoires in cytomegalovirus infection. Study-wide context: HLA-B-restricted CMV epitopes that are well studied were used alongside recently identified HLA-C-restricted ones. CMV infection and matching HLA type were both indicated by public TCR beta signatures.

From the reads, TCRdb called clonotypes with MiXCR, one entry per CDR3 protein. This sample carries tens of thousands of distinct CDR3 sequences, roughly 19% of them seen once, and the ten largest clones take 53%. Study findings and constraints: The ex vivo response was dominated by HLA-C-restricted CMV-specific TCR beta clonotypes. Identification of carriers of CMV plus the relevant HLA was achieved through cumulative public TCR beta family frequency.

The sequencing here drew on CD8+ T cells from cultured PBMCs, taken from culture after CMV antigen stimulation. The origin of this receptor is a human donor in good health (CMV status not recorded). Some clones in this sample may be carry-over from other donors' samples.

The CDR3 DNA reads as TGTGCCAGCAGAACCGGGACAGGGCTAGATACGCAGTATTTT. Residues: CASRTGTGLDTQYF. This chain connects TRBV28 to TRBJ2-3; 9 nucleotides line up with TRBD1. The CDR3 totals 14 residues. After removal of 6 bases from V and 5 bases from J, the junction contained 6 bases not matched to a gene. CDR1 and CDR2 (germline): MDHEN, SYDVKM.